This is a list of T cell receptor beta chains from one sample in a study of blood T cell repertoires in COVID-19. Method: immunoSEQ multiplex PCR; TCRdb's copy keeps in-frame clones and lacks some. The repertoire holds over 200,000 clones, with roughly 92% as singletons. Sequencing input: peripheral blood. These receptors were taken from a man aged 55-75 years with COVID-19, enrolled during active disease. The CDR3 runs from the conserved cysteine through the conserved F or W. The D gene is left open where the match is weak. Only part of the rows carry a size: once, few, many, or a class if the clone is expanded.

abundance	j_gene	d_gene	v_gene	CDR3aa	CDR3nt
once	TRBJ1-1	.	TRBV2	CASKRGGNTEAFF	TGTGCCAGTAAACGGGGAGGGAACACTGAAGCTTTCTTT
.	TRBJ2-3	TRBD2	TRBV9	CASSEGKAGGFISTDTQYF	TGTGCCAGCAGCGAGGGGAAAGCGGGAGGATTTATTAGCACAGATACGCAGTATTTT
.	TRBJ1-5	TRBD1	TRBV2	CASRGQGVANQPQHF	TGTGCCAGCAGGGGGCAGGGGGTCGCCAATCAGCCCCAGCATTTT
.	TRBJ2-3	TRBD1	TRBV5-8	CASSSTTGGRDTQYF	TGTGCCAGCAGCTCGACCACAGGGGGTCGGGATACGCAGTATTTT
once	TRBJ2-3	TRBD2	TRBV7-9	CASSRWTRGEGDTQYF	TGTGCCAGCAGCCGATGGACTAGAGGGGAAGGAGATACGCAGTATTTT
.	TRBJ2-1	.	TRBV11-3	CASSLVGNEQFF	TGTGCCAGCAGCTTAGTCGGCAATGAGCAGTTCTTC
.	TRBJ2-2	TRBD2	TRBV19	CASGGLRTGELFF	TGTGCCAGTGGGGGACTACGCACCGGGGAGCTGTTTTTT
.	TRBJ1-4	TRBD1	TRBV27	CASRGQGRGATNEKLFF	TGTGCCAGCAGGGGACAGGGCAGGGGTGCAACTAATGAAAAACTGTTTTTT
.	TRBJ2-3	TRBD2	TRBV19	CASSTTSGTDTQYF	TGTGCCAGTAGTACCACTAGCGGCACAGATACGCAGTATTTT
.	TRBJ2-2	.	TRBV20-1	CSASRTGHPTGELFF	TGCAGTGCTAGTAGGACGGGACATCCGACCGGGGAGCTGTTTTTT
.	TRBJ1-2	.	TRBV7-9	CASSLSGRGLRGYTF	TGTGCCAGCAGCTTATCCGGCAGGGGCCTTCGTGGCTACACCTTC
once	TRBJ1-2	.	TRBV6-2/TRBV6-3	CASSFTVTYGYTF	TGTGCCAGCAGTTTCACAGTGACCTATGGCTACACCTTC